This is a list of T cell receptor beta chains from one sample in a study of blood T cells in healthy people across ages. TCRdb called the 5' RACE reads again in MiXCR, with one record for every CDR3 protein. The table has 800,000 to 950,000 distinct CDR3 sequences, about 28% seen once. These data were likewise used in another study, on T cells of mothers and their children.

What was sequenced was blood. Every receptor here comes from a woman aged 40 to 50 in good health. Both conserved end residues are part of each CDR3. D genes are given only for firm matches. Some rows have no size entry. The others give once, few or many, or a class for an expanded clone.

d_call: TRBD2; v_call: TRBV7-8; j_call: TRBJ2-1; clone_size: few; cdr3_nt: TGTGCCAGCAGCCCCCCCTTGAGAACGGGGGGCAATGAGCAGTTCTTC; cdr3_aa: CASSPPLRTGGNEQFF
d_call: NA; v_call: TRBV10-3; j_call: TRBJ2-1; clone_size: NA; cdr3_nt: TGTGCCAGCAGTGGGTTTTGGGGCAATGAGCAGTTCTTC; cdr3_aa: CASSGFWGNEQFF
d_call: TRBD2; v_call: TRBV3-1; j_call: TRBJ2-3; clone_size: few; cdr3_nt: TGTGCCAGCAGCCAAGAAACGGGGGGGCCTGATACGCAGTATTTT; cdr3_aa: CASSQETGGPDTQYF
d_call: NA; v_call: TRBV27; j_call: TRBJ1-2; clone_size: many; cdr3_nt: TGTGCCAGCAGTTCGGCAGGCTATGGCTACACCTTC; cdr3_aa: CASSSAGYGYTF
d_call: NA; v_call: TRBV5-1; j_call: TRBJ2-1; clone_size: once; cdr3_nt: TGCGCCAGCAGCTTGGGGCAAGTTGTCGATGAGCAGTTCTTC; cdr3_aa: CASSLGQVVDEQFF
d_call: NA; v_call: TRBV20-1; j_call: TRBJ2-5; clone_size: NA; cdr3_nt: TGCAGTGCTCCGTATCTACAGGAGACCCAGTACTTC; cdr3_aa: CSAPYLQETQYF
d_call: NA; v_call: TRBV18; j_call: TRBJ2-3; clone_size: NA; cdr3_nt: TGTGCCAGCTCACCACGGGTGGTGGAAGATACGCAGTATTTT; cdr3_aa: CASSPRVVEDTQYF
d_call: NA; v_call: TRBV7-2; j_call: TRBJ2-6; clone_size: NA; cdr3_nt: TGTGCCAGCAGCTTATTGGCAGGCGGCACTGGGGCCAACGTCCTGACTTTC; cdr3_aa: CASSLLAGGTGANVLTF
d_call: TRBD1; v_call: TRBV5-5; j_call: TRBJ2-1; clone_size: NA; cdr3_nt: TGTACCAGCAGCTTGACAGGGGGTACCTACAATGAGCAGTTCTTC; cdr3_aa: CTSSLTGGTYNEQFF
d_call: NA; v_call: TRBV24-1; j_call: TRBJ1-1; clone_size: few; cdr3_nt: TGTGCCACCAGTCCATCCAGCCGAAGCACTGAAGCTTTCTTT; cdr3_aa: CATSPSSRSTEAFF
d_call: NA; v_call: TRBV27; j_call: TRBJ2-2; clone_size: NA; cdr3_nt: TGTGCCAGCAGTAGAGGGGCCCCGAACACCGGGGAGCTGTTTTTT; cdr3_aa: CASSRGAPNTGELFF
d_call: NA; v_call: TRBV20-1; j_call: TRBJ2-7; clone_size: few; cdr3_nt: TGCAGTGCTACGGAACTGCCCACCCGCTCCTACGAGCAGTACTTC; cdr3_aa: CSATELPTRSYEQYF
d_call: NA; v_call: TRBV12-3/TRBV12-4; j_call: TRBJ1-1; clone_size: NA; cdr3_nt: TGTGCCAGCAGTCTAGGGGCAACAAGGGCTTTCTTT; cdr3_aa: CASSLGATRAFF
d_call: NA; v_call: TRBV2; j_call: TRBJ2-1; clone_size: few; cdr3_nt: TGTGCCAGCACGCTGGGTAGTTACAATGAGCAGTTCTTC; cdr3_aa: CASTLGSYNEQFF
d_call: NA; v_call: TRBV7-2; j_call: TRBJ2-7; clone_size: NA; cdr3_nt: TGTGCCAGCAGCTTGGGGTCGGGGGTCACCTACGAGCAGTACTTC; cdr3_aa: CASSLGSGVTYEQYF
d_call: NA; v_call: TRBV27; j_call: TRBJ1-2; clone_size: NA; cdr3_nt: TGTGCCAGCTGCCGACCCTATGGCTACACCTTC; cdr3_aa: CASCRPYGYTF
d_call: NA; v_call: TRBV29-1; j_call: TRBJ1-2; clone_size: NA; cdr3_nt: TGCAGCAGGGACGGACCTGCTAACTATGGCTACACCTTC; cdr3_aa: CSRDGPANYGYTF
d_call: NA; v_call: TRBV6-5; j_call: TRBJ1-1; clone_size: few; cdr3_nt: TGTGCCAGCAGTTACTCAAAACGGCTCCAAATGAACACTGAAGCTTTCTTT; cdr3_aa: CASSYSKRLQMNTEAFF
d_call: TRBD2; v_call: TRBV29-1; j_call: TRBJ2-7; clone_size: NA; cdr3_nt: TGCAGCGTTGAGGGACTAGCGGGAGGGGACTACGAGCAGTACTTC; cdr3_aa: CSVEGLAGGDYEQYF
d_call: NA; v_call: TRBV15; j_call: TRBJ2-5; clone_size: many; cdr3_nt: TGTGCCACCAGCAGAGATAGGGGGGCCCAAGAGACCCAGTACTTC; cdr3_aa: CATSRDRGAQETQYF
d_call: NA; v_call: TRBV5-5; j_call: TRBJ2-7; clone_size: many; cdr3_nt: TGTGCCAGCAGCTTGCAGTTCGGGTCCGTCTCCTACGAGCAGTACTTC; cdr3_aa: CASSLQFGSVSYEQYF
d_call: NA; v_call: TRBV27; j_call: TRBJ2-3; clone_size: NA; cdr3_nt: TGTGCTTCCTACCCCCTTTACGGGACAAGTAGCACAGATACGCAGTATTTT; cdr3_aa: CASYPLYGTSSTDTQYF
d_call: TRBD1; v_call: TRBV6-1; j_call: TRBJ2-7; clone_size: many; cdr3_nt: TGTGCCAGCAGTGAAGCGGGACAGCCCTACGAGCAGTACTTC; cdr3_aa: CASSEAGQPYEQYF
d_call: TRBD1; v_call: TRBV7-9; j_call: TRBJ2-3; clone_size: NA; cdr3_nt: TGTGCCAGCAGCTCCTGGACAGGGAGAGACACAGAAACGCAGTATTTT; cdr3_aa: CASSSWTGRDTETQYF
d_call: NA; v_call: TRBV5-1; j_call: TRBJ2-7; clone_size: many; cdr3_nt: TGCGCCAGCAGCTTCTCAGGCCTCACCTACGAGCAGTACTTC; cdr3_aa: CASSFSGLTYEQYF
d_call: NA; v_call: TRBV28; j_call: TRBJ2-6; clone_size: NA; cdr3_nt: TGTGCCAGCAGTTCAACAGGGTTTGGGGCCAACGTCCTGACTTTC; cdr3_aa: CASSSTGFGANVLTF
d_call: NA; v_call: TRBV5-4; j_call: TRBJ2-1; clone_size: many; cdr3_nt: TGTGCCAGCAGCTTGGATAGGAGCGGGGAGCAGTTCTTC; cdr3_aa: CASSLDRSGEQFF
d_call: TRBD1; v_call: TRBV7-2; j_call: TRBJ1-5; clone_size: few; cdr3_nt: TGTGCCAGCAGTCGACAGGGCGGCCGGGGCAATCAGCCCCAGCATTTT; cdr3_aa: CASSRQGGRGNQPQHF
d_call: NA; v_call: TRBV29-1; j_call: TRBJ2-7; clone_size: NA; cdr3_nt: TGCAGCGGCACCCGGGATTACAATGAGCAGTACTTC; cdr3_aa: CSGTRDYNEQYF
d_call: TRBD1; v_call: TRBV27; j_call: TRBJ2-3; clone_size: NA; cdr3_nt: TGTGCCAGCAGTTTACGGGCAGGGGGCCTCCAAAGCTCAGATACGCAGTATTTT; cdr3_aa: CASSLRAGGLQSSDTQYF
d_call: NA; v_call: TRBV10-3; j_call: TRBJ2-4; clone_size: NA; cdr3_nt: TGTGCCATCAGTGAGTCACTAGCGAGGGGGAGAGCCAAAAACATTCAGTACTTC; cdr3_aa: CAISESLARGRAKNIQYF
d_call: TRBD1; v_call: TRBV20-1; j_call: TRBJ1-6; clone_size: NA; cdr3_nt: TGCAGTGCCCAGACAGGGGAGAATTCACCCCTCCACTTT; cdr3_aa: CSAQTGENSPLHF
d_call: NA; v_call: TRBV6-1; j_call: TRBJ1-2; clone_size: NA; cdr3_nt: TGTGCCAGCAGGGAGCAGAACTATGGCTACACCTTC; cdr3_aa: CASREQNYGYTF
d_call: NA; v_call: TRBV5-1; j_call: TRBJ1-1; clone_size: NA; cdr3_nt: TGCGCCAGCAACCGGGACGGGAACACTGAAGCTTTCTTT; cdr3_aa: CASNRDGNTEAFF
d_call: TRBD1; v_call: TRBV12-3/TRBV12-4; j_call: TRBJ2-5; clone_size: NA; cdr3_nt: TGTGCCAGCAGTGAGGACAGGGGGCGCGAGACCCAGTACTTC; cdr3_aa: CASSEDRGRETQYF
d_call: TRBD1; v_call: TRBV30; j_call: TRBJ1-6; clone_size: many; cdr3_nt: TGTGCCTGTAAACAGGGGAGCTCCTATAATTCACCCCTCCACTTT; cdr3_aa: CACKQGSSYNSPLHF
d_call: TRBD2; v_call: TRBV6-6; j_call: TRBJ2-1; clone_size: few; cdr3_nt: TGTGCCAGTCAAAAGACTAAGACTAGCGGGGGGGCCGGTGAGCAGTTCTTC; cdr3_aa: CASQKTKTSGGAGEQFF
d_call: NA; v_call: TRBV7-2; j_call: TRBJ2-7; clone_size: NA; cdr3_nt: TGTGCCAGCAGCTTAGGTCCGGGTTTCTACGAGCAGTACTTC; cdr3_aa: CASSLGPGFYEQYF
d_call: NA; v_call: TRBV7-8; j_call: TRBJ2-1; clone_size: NA; cdr3_nt: TGTGCCAGCAGCTTCCGGTGGTGGGACCCATACAATGAGCAGTTCTTC; cdr3_aa: CASSFRWWDPYNEQFF
d_call: TRBD1; v_call: TRBV28; j_call: TRBJ1-2; clone_size: NA; cdr3_nt: TGTGCCACAGAATGGTACAGGGGAACGGGCTACACCTTC; cdr3_aa: CATEWYRGTGYTF
d_call: TRBD2; v_call: TRBV7-2; j_call: TRBJ2-1; clone_size: NA; cdr3_nt: TGTGCCAGCAGCTTAGACTCCGGACTAGCGGGGACTGAGCAGTTCTTC; cdr3_aa: CASSLDSGLAGTEQFF
d_call: TRBD1; v_call: TRBV7-8; j_call: TRBJ1-1; clone_size: NA; cdr3_nt: TGTGCCAGCAGCAAGGACAGGCTAGAAGCTTTCTTT; cdr3_aa: CASSKDRLEAFF
d_call: NA; v_call: TRBV12-3/TRBV12-4; j_call: TRBJ2-7; clone_size: NA; cdr3_nt: TGTGCCAGCAGTTTCGAGGGGCCCTACGAGCAGTACTTC; cdr3_aa: CASSFEGPYEQYF
d_call: NA; v_call: TRBV6-6; j_call: TRBJ2-7; clone_size: many; cdr3_nt: TGTGCCAGCAGTTACCTATCAGGCGAGCAGTACTTC; cdr3_aa: CASSYLSGEQYF
d_call: NA; v_call: TRBV11-2; j_call: TRBJ2-7; clone_size: few; cdr3_nt: TGTGCCAGCAGCTTAGGGGGATCTTCAGGTTACGAGCAGTACTTC; cdr3_aa: CASSLGGSSGYEQYF
d_call: TRBD1; v_call: TRBV12-3/TRBV12-4; j_call: TRBJ1-2; clone_size: NA; cdr3_nt: TGTGCCAGCAGGTCCGGGACAGGGGCGGATGGCTACACCTTC; cdr3_aa: CASRSGTGADGYTF
d_call: NA; v_call: TRBV5-1; j_call: TRBJ2-7; clone_size: many; cdr3_nt: TGCGCCAGCAGCGGGAGCGCGGGGTTACAGTACTTC; cdr3_aa: CASSGSAGLQYF